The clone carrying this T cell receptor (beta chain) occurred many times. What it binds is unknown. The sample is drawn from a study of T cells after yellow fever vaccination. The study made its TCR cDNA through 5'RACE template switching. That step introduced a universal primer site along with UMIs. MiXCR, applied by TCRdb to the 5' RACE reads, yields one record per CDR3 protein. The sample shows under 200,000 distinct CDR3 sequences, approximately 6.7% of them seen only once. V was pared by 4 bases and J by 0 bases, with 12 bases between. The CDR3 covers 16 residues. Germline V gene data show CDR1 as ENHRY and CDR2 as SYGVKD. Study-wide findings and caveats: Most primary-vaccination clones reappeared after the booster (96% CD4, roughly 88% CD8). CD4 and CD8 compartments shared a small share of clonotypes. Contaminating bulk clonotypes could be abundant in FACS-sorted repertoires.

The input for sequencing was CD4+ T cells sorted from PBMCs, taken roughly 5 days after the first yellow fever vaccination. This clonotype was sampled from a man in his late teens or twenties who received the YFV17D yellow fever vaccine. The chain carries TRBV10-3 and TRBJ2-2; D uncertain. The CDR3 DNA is TGTGCCATCAGTGCCACCTCGAGAACGAACACCGGGGAGCTGTTTTTT. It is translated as CAISATSRTNTGELFF.